The subject of this entry is one T cell receptor (beta chain). What it binds is unknown. This sample is drawn from a study of shared clonotypes between healthy human individuals. Study results and limitations: Estimated richness values were generally larger in naive subsets than in memory subsets. A small donor pool kept down the genetic and exposure-history diversity that was represented.

This CDR3 is built from 14 residues. Germline loops: CDR1 SGHDT, CDR2 YYEEEE. V was shortened by 1 base and J by 1 base, with 8 bases between the two germline ends. Every subset's genomic DNA went evenly onto several immunoSEQ plates. Assay: immunoSEQ multiplex PCR; the TCRdb copy retains only in-frame clones and omits some. The sample has about a million clones, roughly 80% seen once. Investigators divided CD4+ cells into CD45RA+ naive and CD45RA-negative memory subsets. Sample: memory CD4+ T cells from PBMCs. The subset: CD45RA-negative fraction. This sequence originates from a man aged 18 to 30 in good health. Some clones in this sample may be carry-over from other donors' samples. The gene calls are TRBV5-6 and TRBJ2-5; TRBD1 is a possible D gene (6 bases). CDR3 coding DNA: TGTGCCAGCAGCTTGTTAGGGGGCCAAGAGACCCAGTACTTC. Protein: CASSLLGGQETQYF.